Below are 32 T cell receptor beta chains sequenced from a single sample in a study of neurological immune-mediated disorders. MiXCR, run by TCRdb on the 5' RACE reads, gives a single entry per CDR3 protein. The sample has 60,000 to 85,000 distinct CDR3 sequences, 4.5% to 6.5% seen once; the top ten hold 2% to 2.5%. Sequencing used PBMCs. These receptors came from a woman aged 30 to 39 with multiple sclerosis.

This clonotype was observed at least ten times. The chain joins TRBV5-1 to TRBJ2-6, with 8 bases matching TRBD1. Germline CDR1 and CDR2: SGHRS and YFSETQ. The V and J ends lost 5 bases and 2 bases, in that order; junction bases with no gene match: 3. The CDR3 runs to 15 residues. The CDR3 is CASSRTGPGANVLTF. DNA for the CDR3: TGCGCCAGCAGTCGGACAGGGCCTGGGGCCAACGTCCTGACTTTC. The full variable domain, rest sourced from reference TRBV5-1 and TRBJ2-6, is KAGVTQTPRYLIKTRGQQVTLSCSPISGHRSVSWYQQTPGQGLQFLFEYFSETQRNKGNFPGRFSGRQFSNSRSEMNVSTLELGDSALYLCASSRTGPGANVLTFGAGSRLTVL.

By share, this clonotype ranks as medium-sized (0.01 to 0.1%). The chain links TRBV29-1 to TRBJ2-1, with D perhaps TRBD1 (5 bases). Trimming pared 2 bases from V and 6 bases from J, leaving 14 bases between. This CDR3 is built from 14 residues. CDR1 SQVTM and CDR2 ANQGSEA come from the germline V gene. Written as DNA, the CDR3 is TGCAGCGTTGAATCAAGACAGTCCATCAATGAGCAGTTCTTC. Translation gives CSVESRQSINEQFF.

V gene TRBV4-1 combines with J gene TRBJ1-2; TRBD1 aligns across 7 bases. The CDR3 loop spans 14 amino acids. The junction had 5 bases not matched to a gene; V was cut back by 1 base and J by 6 bases. CDR1 is MGHRA, CDR2 YSYEKL, per germline. The DNA of the CDR3 is TGCGCCAGCAGCCAAGCGACAGGGACGGATGGCTACACCTTC. Protein product: CASSQATGTDGYTF.

This clonotype was recorded many times. This chain joins TRBV28 and TRBJ1-2; no clear D. The CDR3 sequence is 14 residues long. V gave up 7 bases and J gave up 2 bases, with 14 bases separating them. Germline V CDR1 and CDR2: MDHEN, SYDVKM. The CDR3 protein is CASKRLRENYGYTF. The CDR3 region has the DNA TGTGCCAGCAAACGTCTCAGAGAGAACTATGGCTACACCTTC.

The V gene is TRBV5-5, the J gene TRBJ2-1, with 11 bases fitting TRBD2. In germline, CDR1 is SGHKS, CDR2 YYEKEE (reference sequence). This CDR3 comprises 17 residues. Unmatched junction bases numbered 14, after V lost 4 bases and J lost 8 bases. CDR3: CASSDRLAGSSTYEQFF. The DNA of the CDR3 is TGTGCCAGCAGCGATCGACTAGCGGGAAGCTCTACGTATGAGCAGTTCTTC.

The table lists this clonotype with many counts. The chain combines TRBV4-1 with TRBJ2-3; 9 bases line up with TRBD1. Per the germline V gene, CDR1 is MGHRA and CDR2 is YSYEKL. CDR3 length equals 16 residues. V shed 1 base, J shed 4 bases, and the junction held 6 bases outside the gene matches. CDR3 in DNA: TGCGCCAGCAGCCAAGGTACAGGGGGCGCATCAGATACGCAGTATTTT. Translation gives CASSQGTGGASDTQYF.

The chain couples TRBV5-1 to TRBJ2-1; D is possibly TRBD2 (6 bases). Germline V gene data show CDR1 as SGHRS and CDR2 as YFSETQ. V gave up 2 bases and J gave up 13 bases, with 13 bases separating them. CDR3 length equals 12 residues. CDR3 residues: CASSFAEGSQFF. The CDR3 DNA follows: TGCGCCAGCAGCTTCGCGGAGGGTAGTCAGTTCTTC.

This clonotype was recorded many times. The V call is TRBV5-5, the J call TRBJ2-5, with 12 positions matching TRBD1. The ends lost 0 bases at V and 1 base at J; junction bases unmatched: 7. The germline gives CDR1 SGHKS, CDR2 YYEKEE (reference sequence). The CDR3 has 18 amino acids. DNA of the CDR3: TGTGCCAGCAGCTTGGCCGGGACAGGGGGCACCCTCCAAGAGACCCAGTACTTC. As protein: CASSLAGTGGTLQETQYF.

This clonotype was detected ten times or more. The chain joins TRBV5-6 to TRBJ1-1, with D perhaps TRBD1 (5 bases). Per the germline V gene, CDR1 is SGHDT and CDR2 is YYEEEE. The V end was cut by 0 bases, the J end by 3 bases, with 12 bases between. The length of the CDR3 is 15 residues. CDR3 DNA: TGTGCCAGCAGCTTGGCCGGCAGGGAGGACACTGAAGCTTTCTTT. Translating gives CASSLAGREDTEAFF. The entire variable domain, with the rest obtained from reference TRBV5-6 and TRBJ1-1, is as follows: DAGVTQSPTHLIKTRGQQVTLRCSPKSGHDTVSWYQQALGQGPQFIFQYYEEEERQRGNFPDRFSGHQFPNYSSELNVNALLLGDSALYLCASSLAGREDTEAFFGQGTRLTVV.

This clonotype was counted ten times or more. The chain couples TRBV18 to TRBJ1-2; 7 nucleotides line up with TRBD1. The ends lost 3 bases at V and 6 bases at J; junction bases unmatched: 7. The CDR3 totals 14 residues. Germline V gives CDR1 KGHSH, CDR2 LQKENI. CDR3 amino acids: CASSPDSDRNGYTF. The CDR3 DNA reads as TGTGCCAGCTCACCGGACTCGGACAGGAATGGCTACACCTTC. The full variable domain, in which reference TRBV18 and TRBJ1-2 provide the parts outside the CDR3, is NAGVMQNPRHLVRRRGQEARLRCSPMKGHSHVYWYRQLPEEGLKFMVYLQKENIIDESGMPKERFSAEFPKEGPSILRIQQVVRGDSAAYFCASSPDSDRNGYTFGSGTRLTVV.

The chain links TRBV20-1 to TRBJ2-1; 8 bases are shared with TRBD2. The J segment lost 0 bases and the V segment lost 6 bases, leaving 4 bases of the junction unmatched. CDR1 and CDR2 (germline): DFQATT, SNEGSKA (reference sequence). This CDR3 comprises 14 residues. Written as DNA, the CDR3 is TGCAGTGCCGGGGGGGTAAGCTCCTACAATGAGCAGTTCTTC. This sequence encodes CSAGGVSSYNEQFF.

Many counts were recorded for this clonotype. The chain carries TRBV6-5 and TRBJ2-2; 7 bases agree with TRBD1. CDR1 is MNHEY and CDR2 is SVGAGI in the germline V gene. V trimming: 3 bases; J trimming: 4 bases; junction bases outside the gene matches: 2. The CDR3 extends over 14 amino acids. The CDR3 protein is CASSYSGGTGELFF. CDR3 coding DNA: TGTGCCAGCAGTTATTCAGGGGGCACCGGGGAGCTGTTTTTT.

This clonotype has just a few counts. The V call is TRBV7-2, the J call TRBJ2-1, with 11 bases that match TRBD2. CDR3 length equals 18 residues. Germline CDR1 reads SGHTA; CDR2 reads FQGNSA. V dropped 5 bases and J dropped 0; count of bases not matched to a gene: 9. The CDR3 spells CASSGWTSGQSSYNEQFF. In nucleotides, the CDR3 is TGTGCCAGCAGCGGATGGACTAGCGGGCAGAGCTCCTACAATGAGCAGTTCTTC.

This clonotype was counted at least ten times. V and J are TRBV20-1 and TRBJ2-1; 8 nucleotides match TRBD2. The CDR3 is 13 residues long. V dropped 3 bases and J dropped 7; count of bases not matched to a gene: 5. Germline V gives CDR1 DFQATT, CDR2 SNEGSKA (reference sequence). Here the CDR3 reads CSARESGSNEQFF. For the CDR3, the DNA is TGCAGTGCTAGGGAAAGCGGGAGTAATGAGCAGTTCTTC.

At least ten counts were recorded for this clonotype. The chain combines TRBV5-1 with TRBJ2-5, with TRBD2 matching 12 bases. The CDR3 runs 13 residues. With 7 bases clipped from V and 4 bases from J, the junction kept 2 bases outside the gene matches. CDR1 is SGHRS and CDR2 is YFSETQ in the germline V gene. Written as DNA, the CDR3 is TGCGCCAGCGTGGGACTAGCGGGAGAGACCCAGTACTTC. Residues: CASVGLAGETQYF.

This clonotype was seen many times. The chain has TRBV4-2 and TRBJ1-4; D is unresolved. The CDR3 is 18 amino acids. Trimming left V 0 bases short and J 7 bases short, with 21 bases between. The V gene's germline CDR1 is LGHNA and CDR2 YNFKEQ. CDR3 residues: CASSQEGDGAGLAEKLFF. As DNA, the CDR3 is TGTGCCAGCAGCCAAGAAGGTGACGGAGCAGGACTAGCTGAAAAACTGTTTTTT.

This clonotype came up many times. The CDR3 protein is CASSYQLDSYNEQFF. The CDR3 bases are TGCGCCAGCAGCTACCAGCTTGACTCCTACAATGAGCAGTTCTTC. V and J are TRBV5-1 and TRBJ2-1; D is uncertain. Trimming left V 3 bases short and J 0 bases short, with 10 bases between. CDR3 length: 15 residues. Germline assignment: CDR1 SGHRS and CDR2 YFSETQ.

This clonotype was recorded at least ten times. This chain connects TRBV6-5 to TRBJ2-7; D possibly matches TRBD1 or TRBD2 (5 bases each). This CDR3 has 14 amino acids. CDR1 is MNHEY and CDR2 is SVGAGI in the germline V gene. The V end lost 7 bases, the J end lost 2 bases, and 15 bases lay between the germline ends. The CDR3 coding sequence is TGTGCCAGCACTCGACGGGACGGAACCTACGAGCAGTACGTC. Its protein is CASTRRDGTYEQYV.

At least ten counts were recorded for this clonotype. The rearrangement uses TRBV10-3 and TRBJ1-1, with D maybe TRBD1 (6 bases). The CDR3 has 13 residues. V gave up 6 bases and J gave up 4 bases, with 12 bases separating them. CDR1 is ENHRY, CDR2 SYGVKD, per germline. The DNA of the CDR3 is TGTGCCATCAGGCCCAGGGGCAGCACTGAAGCTTTCTTT. Translating it yields CAIRPRGSTEAFF.

This clonotype was detected a few times. This chain connects TRBV10-3 to TRBJ2-7, with D perhaps assigned TRBD1 or TRBD2 (5 bases each). The CDR3 spans 12 residues. Germline V gives CDR1 ENHRY, CDR2 SYGVKD. Trimming left V 9 bases short and J 3 bases short, with 12 bases between. The CDR3 DNA reads as TGTGCCATGGGGACCACTAACTACGAGCAGTACTTC. It is translated as CAMGTTNYEQYF.

This clonotype was seen repeatedly, ten times or more. The V call is TRBV20-1, the J call TRBJ1-4; D unresolved. The CDR3 runs to 15 residues. The germline V and J ends were trimmed by 6 bases and 2 bases, with 16 bases remaining between them. The V gene's germline CDR1 is DFQATT and CDR2 SNEGSKA (reference sequence). The CDR3 nucleotides read TGCAGTGCACCTCCCGGGCCCCTCACTAATGAAAAACTGTTTTTT. Its protein is CSAPPGPLTNEKLFF.

J is TRBJ2-7 and V is TRBV14; TRBD2 might be the D (5 bases). Trimming took off 3 bases at V and 9 bases at J, with 18 bases between the two ends. In germline, CDR1 is SGHDN, CDR2 FVKESK. The CDR3 loop spans 14 amino acids. CDR3 residues: CASSHLGGPMRQYF. Here the CDR3 DNA reads TGTGCCAGCAGCCACCTAGGCGGGCCTATGAGGCAGTACTTC.

As concerns this clonotype: Likely a read error: the CDR3 ends without its conserved phenylalanine or tryptophan. The gene calls are TRBV5-8 and TRBJ2-1, with 7 bases matching TRBD1. Germline assignment: CDR1 SGHTS and CDR2 YDEGEE. Unmatched junction bases numbered 16, after V lost 4 bases and J lost 3 bases. There are 18 residues in the CDR3. CDR3 DNA: TGTGCCAGCAGCGATGAAACAAGCCGGGACAGAATCTACAATGAGCAGTTCATC. This sequence encodes CASSDETSRDRIYNEQFI.

This clonotype occurred many times. The chain is built from TRBV20-1 and TRBJ2-1, with TRBD2 identical over 9 bases. CDR3 length: 16 amino acids. Looked up from germline, CDR1 is DFQATT and CDR2 is SNEGSKA (reference sequence). Trimming cost V 4 bases and J 3 bases; bases outside gene matches: 10. The CDR3 nucleotides are TGCAGTGCTAATCCAGCGGGGGGCCCTAACTACAATGAGCAGTTCTTC. Translating it yields CSANPAGGPNYNEQFF.

This clonotype was observed at least ten times. The chain carries TRBV20-1 and TRBJ1-4; D is undetermined. The CDR3 spans 14 residues. V shed 3 bases and J shed 5 bases, with 13 bases lying between them. From germline, CDR1 is DFQATT and CDR2 SNEGSKA (reference sequence). In DNA, the CDR3 is TGCAGTGCTAGGCCGGGTGTTTACAATGAAAAACTGTTTTTT. Its translation is CSARPGVYNEKLFF.

This clonotype was counted at least ten times. The DNA for the CDR3 is TGCAGCGTTGACAGGGAACGGACAGATACGCAGTATTTT. Its protein product is CSVDRERTDTQYF. The chain links TRBV29-1 to TRBJ2-3; weak D call: TRBD1 (5 bases). The CDR3 contains 13 residues. The germline V gene has CDR1 SQVTM and CDR2 ANQGSEA. V lost 3 bases to trimming and J lost 3 bases, with 10 bases between them.

This clonotype was detected a few times. The chain recombines TRBV19 with TRBJ1-5, with a weak D call TRBD1 (6 bases). CDR1 is LNHDA and CDR2 is SQIVND in the germline V gene (reference sequence). Trimming took 1 base from V and 4 from J, leaving 11 bases between them. This CDR3 is built from 15 residues. CDR3 in amino acids: CASSIASQGNQPQHF. The CDR3 DNA reads as TGTGCCAGTAGTATAGCGTCACAGGGTAATCAGCCCCAGCATTTT.

This clonotype appeared many times. The chain carries TRBV5-1 and TRBJ2-5; 7 nucleotides align to TRBD2. Germline CDR1 is SGHRS and CDR2 is YFSETQ. This CDR3 has 14 residues. V gave up 5 bases and J gave up 4 bases; unmatched junction bases: 8. The CDR3 is CASSGLVAGETQYF. The CDR3 DNA reads TGCGCCAGCAGTGGGCTAGTAGCGGGAGAGACCCAGTACTTC.

This clonotype has just a few counts. This chain links TRBV18 with TRBJ1-3, with D possibly matching TRBD1 (5 bases). This CDR3 is built from 17 residues. The germline CDR1 and CDR2 sequences are KGHSH and LQKENI. V dropped 2 bases and J dropped 2 bases, with 16 bases sitting between them. The CDR3 nucleotides read TGTGCCAGCTCACCAACCTCTGGCAGGGCCGCTGGAAACACCATATATTTT. Translation: CASSPTSGRAAGNTIYF.

This clonotype appeared many times. This rearrangement joins TRBV12-3 or TRBV12-4 to TRBJ2-2; D is undetermined. The V end was cut by 3 bases, the J end by 6 bases, with 5 bases between. The CDR3 runs 12 residues. The chain's CDR3 is CASSLVAGELFF. For the CDR3, the DNA is TGTGCCAGCAGTTTGGTGGCCGGGGAGCTGTTTTTT.

This clonotype was counted many times. J is TRBJ1-5 and V is TRBV12-3 or TRBV12-4; D ambiguous. The CDR3 sequence is 13 residues long. V was clipped by 7 bases and J by 0 bases, with 7 bases between them. The CDR3 is CASTRDSNQPQHF. The DNA for the CDR3 is TGTGCCAGCACAAGGGATAGCAATCAGCCCCAGCATTTT.

The sample holds many counts of this clonotype. This rearrangement joins TRBV20-1 to TRBJ2-3, with 8 positions matching TRBD2. Germline V CDR1 and CDR2: DFQATT, SNEGSKA (reference sequence). The CDR3 runs to 18 residues. V shed 6 bases, J shed 4 bases, and the junction held 21 bases outside the gene matches. The CDR3 here is CSANTPGTRGLEADTQYF. The DNA for the CDR3 is TGCAGTGCAAATACCCCCGGGACTAGAGGCCTAGAAGCAGATACGCAGTATTTT.